These T cell receptor beta chains were read from a single sample in a study of T-cell memory formation after mild COVID-19. One entry per CDR3 protein, called by TCRdb with MiXCR from the 5' RACE reads. The table shows fewer than 300,000 distinct CDR3 sequences, with 18% occurring only once. Sequencing used PBMCs or a T cell subset sorted from them (not recorded which). These receptors all come from a young man who had mild COVID-19 (a few samples of this study predate the infection). Cell type and time point are not known. CDR3s include the opening cysteine and the closing phenylalanine or tryptophan. A D gene is named only where the DNA matches it firmly. Clone size appears in some rows only: once, few, many, or a class for an expanded clone.

-,TRBV7-9,TRBJ1-5,few,TGTGCCAGCAGCCTCGGGACCTCTTATCAGCCCCAGCATTTT,CASSLGTSYQPQHF
TRBD1,TRBV12-3/TRBV12-4,TRBJ2-2,few,TGTGCCAGCAGTTTATTTTGGACAGGGAACACCGGGGAGCTGTTTTTT,CASSLFWTGNTGELFF
-,TRBV11-1,TRBJ1-1,-,TGTGCCAGCAGCTTAGACAGCTGGGGTACTGAAGCTTTCTTT,CASSLDSWGTEAFF
TRBD1,TRBV20-1,TRBJ2-7,many,TGCAGTGCTAGAGATCCGGGACAGCTCCACGAGCAGTACTTC,CSARDPGQLHEQYF
-,TRBV20-1,TRBJ1-5,-,TGCAGTGCCCAACTACCCAATCAGCCCCAGCATTTT,CSAQLPNQPQHF
-,TRBV12-3/TRBV12-4,TRBJ1-2,few,TGTGCCAGCAGTGACCTCTCGCCCAGGGCCATTGGCTACACCTTC,CASSDLSPRAIGYTF
TRBD1,TRBV5-6,TRBJ1-4,many,TGTGCCAGCAGCTGGACAGGGGGCACTAATGAAAAACTGTTTTTT,CASSWTGGTNEKLFF
-,TRBV12-3/TRBV12-4,TRBJ2-6,-,TGTGCCAGCAGTTTACAGCCCTCTGGGGCCAACGTCCTGACTTTC,CASSLQPSGANVLTF
TRBD2,TRBV15,TRBJ2-5,few,TGTGCCACCAGCAGAGACCCGTCCGGGGGGAAGACCCAGTACTTC,CATSRDPSGGKTQYF
-,TRBV7-9,TRBJ2-3,few,TGTGCCAGCAGCTTAGCGCCCATGGGAGATACGCAGTATTTT,CASSLAPMGDTQYF
-,TRBV28,TRBJ2-1,few,TGTGCCACCACTGCCAACAATGAGCAGTTCTTC,CATTANNEQFF
-,TRBV3-1,TRBJ1-5,-,TGTGCCAGCAGTTTTGGGGTACTGAGGCCCCAGCATTTT,CASSFGVLRPQHF
TRBD1,TRBV7-7,TRBJ2-2,many,TGTGCCAGCAGCCCAGACGACAGGGGGACCACCGGGAACACCGGGGAGCTGTTTTTT,CASSPDDRGTTGNTGELFF
-,TRBV20-1,TRBJ2-7,few,TGCAGTGCTATGGGGGACCCGTTTATCGGGCAGTACTTC,CSAMGDPFIGQYF
-,TRBV4-1,TRBJ2-1,-,TGCGCCAGCAGCCAAGCCAGCGGATCCCCGCTCCCTGAGCAGTTCTTC,CASSQASGSPLPEQFF
-,TRBV7-3,TRBJ2-3,-,TGTGCCAGCAGCATGGATACGCAGTATTTT,CASSMDTQYF
-,TRBV5-6,TRBJ2-1,-,TGTGCCAGCAGCTTGTTGAGGAATGAGCAGTTCTTC,CASSLLRNEQFF
-,TRBV20-1,TRBJ2-7,-,TGCAGTGCTCGCCACCCGCGGGGTAGCTCCTACGAGCAGTACTTC,CSARHPRGSSYEQYF
TRBD1,TRBV7-9,TRBJ1-1,-,TGTGCCAGCAGCTTAAGCAGGGGGGGGAACACTGAAGCTTTCTTT,CASSLSRGGNTEAFF
-,TRBV2,TRBJ2-3,few,TGTGCCAGCAGTGAAGCCCCAGATACGCAGTATTTT,CASSEAPDTQYF
TRBD1,TRBV6-5,TRBJ1-1,few,TGTGCCAGCAGGACCACCGGGACAGTGAACACTGAAGCTTTCTTT,CASRTTGTVNTEAFF
-,TRBV27,TRBJ2-5,many,TGTGCCAGCAGGGGCCTCTTGGAGACCCAGTACTTC,CASRGLLETQYF
TRBD2,TRBV6-6,TRBJ2-3,-,TGTGCCAGCAGTTGGGGGGAGGGAGATACGCAGTATTTT,CASSWGEGDTQYF
-,TRBV7-2,TRBJ2-5,few,TGTGCCAGCAGCCGCCGGGGCCACGGGGAGACCCAGTACTTC,CASSRRGHGETQYF
-,TRBV5-1,TRBJ2-5,few,TGCGCCAGCAGGTTCAGGTTGGAAGAGACCCAGTACTTC,CASRFRLEETQYF
TRBD1,TRBV7-2,TRBJ2-7,-,TGTGCCAGCAGGCGGGACAGGGGCACCTACGAGCAGTACTTC,CASRRDRGTYEQYF
-,TRBV5-6,TRBJ2-1,few,TGTGCCAGCAGCTATGGGGGGGGCGCGGGGGATGAGCAGTTCTTC,CASSYGGGAGDEQFF
TRBD2,TRBV28,TRBJ2-1,-,TGTGCCAGCATCCCCGTCCTAGCGGAAAATGAGCAGTTCTTC,CASIPVLAENEQFF